This entry is about one T cell receptor (beta chain). The antigen remains undetermined. This CDR3 is 20 amino acids long. The V and J ends lost 1 base and 2 bases respectively, with 30 bases between them. CDR1 and CDR2 (germline): DFQATT, SNEGSKA (reference sequence). This entry belongs to a study of CD8 T cells in ankylosing spondylitis. Study conclusions and caveats: Significantly higher representation of disease-linked clones was reported for matched ankylosing spondylitis synovial fluid. Earlier literature documents some of the motif variants in reactive arthritis synovial fluid and blood.

One entry per CDR3 protein results from TCRdb running MiXCR on the 5' RACE reads. This sample has some 150,000 distinct CDR3 sequences, with around 42% found just once. V usage is TRBV20-1 and J usage is TRBJ2-7; D is possibly TRBD1 (5 bases). Input material: synovial fluid, either unsorted or a sorted T cell fraction (not recorded which). This TCR was recovered from a male donor with ankylosing spondylitis. The CDR3 nucleotides read TGCAGTGCTAGAGTCCCAACCCCCCCTCTTCACAACAGGTTCGCCTACGAGCAGTACTTC. It yields the protein CSARVPTPPLHNRFAYEQYF.